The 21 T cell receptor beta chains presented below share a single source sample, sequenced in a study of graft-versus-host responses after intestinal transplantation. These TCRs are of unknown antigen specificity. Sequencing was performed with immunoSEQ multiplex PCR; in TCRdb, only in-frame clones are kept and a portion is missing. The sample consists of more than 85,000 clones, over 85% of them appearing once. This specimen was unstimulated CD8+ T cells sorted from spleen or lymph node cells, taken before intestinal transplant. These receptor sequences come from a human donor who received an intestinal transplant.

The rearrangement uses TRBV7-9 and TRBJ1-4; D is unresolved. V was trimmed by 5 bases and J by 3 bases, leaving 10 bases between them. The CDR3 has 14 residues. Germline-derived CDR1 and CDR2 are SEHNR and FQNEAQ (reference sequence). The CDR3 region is CASSLPASNEKLFF. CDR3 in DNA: TGTGCCAGCAGCCTCCCGGCTTCTAATGAAAAACTGTTTTTT.

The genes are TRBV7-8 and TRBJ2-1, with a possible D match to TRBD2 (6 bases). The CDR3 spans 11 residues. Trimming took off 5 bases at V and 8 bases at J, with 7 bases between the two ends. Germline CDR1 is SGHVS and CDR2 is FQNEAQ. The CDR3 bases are TGTGCCAGCAGCCCGGGGGATGAGCAGTTCTTC. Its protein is CASSPGDEQFF.

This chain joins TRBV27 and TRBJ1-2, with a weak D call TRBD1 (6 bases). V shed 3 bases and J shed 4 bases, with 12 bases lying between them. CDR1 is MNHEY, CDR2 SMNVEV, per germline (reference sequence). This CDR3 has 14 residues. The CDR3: CASSFSGGRYGYTF. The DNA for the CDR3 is TGTGCCAGCAGTTTCTCGGGGGGCCGCTATGGCTACACCTTC.

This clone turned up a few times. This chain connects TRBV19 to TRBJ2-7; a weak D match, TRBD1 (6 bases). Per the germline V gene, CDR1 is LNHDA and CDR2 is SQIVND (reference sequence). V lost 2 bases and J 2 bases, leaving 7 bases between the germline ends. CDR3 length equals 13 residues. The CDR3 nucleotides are TGTGCCAGTAGTATAACAGGGACCTACGAGCAGTACTTC. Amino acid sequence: CASSITGTYEQYF.

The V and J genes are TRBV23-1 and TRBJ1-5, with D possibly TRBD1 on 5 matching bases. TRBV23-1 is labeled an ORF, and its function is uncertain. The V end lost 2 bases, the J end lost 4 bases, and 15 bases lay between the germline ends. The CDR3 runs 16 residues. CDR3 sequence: CASSQVGAPVNQPQHF. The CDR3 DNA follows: TGCGCCAGCAGTCAAGTCGGGGCCCCCGTAAATCAGCCCCAGCATTTT.

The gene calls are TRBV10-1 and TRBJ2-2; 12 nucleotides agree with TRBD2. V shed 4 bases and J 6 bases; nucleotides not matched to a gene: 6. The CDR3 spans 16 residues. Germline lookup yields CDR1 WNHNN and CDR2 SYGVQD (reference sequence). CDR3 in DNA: TGCGCCAGCAGTGTTGGAGGACTAGCGGGACCCGGGGAGCTGTTTTTT. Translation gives CASSVGGLAGPGELFF.

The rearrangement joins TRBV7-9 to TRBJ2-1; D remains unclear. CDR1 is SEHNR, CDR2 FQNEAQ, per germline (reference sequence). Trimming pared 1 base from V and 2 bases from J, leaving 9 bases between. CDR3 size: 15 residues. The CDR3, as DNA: TGTGCCAGCAGCTTAGGTTTGCTAGCCTACAATGAGCAGTTCTTC. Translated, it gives CASSLGLLAYNEQFF.

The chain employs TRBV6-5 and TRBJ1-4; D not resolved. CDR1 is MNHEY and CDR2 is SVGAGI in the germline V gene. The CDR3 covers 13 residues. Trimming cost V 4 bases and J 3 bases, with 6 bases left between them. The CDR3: CASSLIANEKLFF. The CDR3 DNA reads TGTGCCAGCAGTTTGATAGCTAATGAAAAACTGTTTTTT.

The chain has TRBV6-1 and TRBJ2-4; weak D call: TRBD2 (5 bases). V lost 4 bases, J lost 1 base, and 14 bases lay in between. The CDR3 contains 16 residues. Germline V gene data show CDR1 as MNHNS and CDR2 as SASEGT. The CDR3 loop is CASSGMDWTAKNIQYF. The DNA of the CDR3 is TGTGCCAGCAGTGGGATGGACTGGACGGCCAAAAACATTCAGTACTTC.

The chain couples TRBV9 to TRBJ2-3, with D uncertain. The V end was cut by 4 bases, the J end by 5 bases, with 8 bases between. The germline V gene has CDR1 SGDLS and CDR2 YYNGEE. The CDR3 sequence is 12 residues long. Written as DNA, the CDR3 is TGTGCCAGCAGCAGGAGTCAAGATACGCAGTATTTT. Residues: CASSRSQDTQYF.

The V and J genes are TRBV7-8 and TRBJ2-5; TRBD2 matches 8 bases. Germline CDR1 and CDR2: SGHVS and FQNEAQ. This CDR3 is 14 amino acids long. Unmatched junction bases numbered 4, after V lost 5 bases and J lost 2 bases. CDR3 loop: CASSLGLDQETQYF. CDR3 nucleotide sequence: TGTGCCAGCAGCCTGGGACTAGATCAAGAGACCCAGTACTTC.

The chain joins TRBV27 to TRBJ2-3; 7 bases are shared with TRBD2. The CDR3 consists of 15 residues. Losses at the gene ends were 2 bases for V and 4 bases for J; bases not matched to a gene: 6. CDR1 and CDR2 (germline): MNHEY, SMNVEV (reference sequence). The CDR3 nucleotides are TGTGCCAGCAGTTTAAGAGGGAGGGTTGCAGATACGCAGTATTTT. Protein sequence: CASSLRGRVADTQYF.

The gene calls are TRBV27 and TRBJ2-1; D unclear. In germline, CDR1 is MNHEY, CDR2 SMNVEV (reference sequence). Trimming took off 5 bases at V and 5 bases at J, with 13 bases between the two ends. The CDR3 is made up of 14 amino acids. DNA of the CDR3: TGTGCCAGCAGTCTCAGAGGCCCAAACAATGAGCAGTTCTTC. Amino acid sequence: CASSLRGPNNEQFF.

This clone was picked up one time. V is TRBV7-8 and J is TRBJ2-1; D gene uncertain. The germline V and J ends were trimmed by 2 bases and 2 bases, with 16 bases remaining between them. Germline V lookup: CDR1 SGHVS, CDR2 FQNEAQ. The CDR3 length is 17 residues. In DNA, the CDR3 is TGTGCCAGCAGCTTATACCCGGCTAGTAGTCCCTACAATGAGCAGTTCTTC. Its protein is CASSLYPASSPYNEQFF. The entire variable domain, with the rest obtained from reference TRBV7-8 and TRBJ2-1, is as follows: GAGVSQSPRYKVAKRGQDVALRCDPISGHVSLFWYQQALGQGPEFLTYFQNEAQLDKSGLPSDRFFAERPEGSVSTLKIQRTQQEDSAVYLCASSLYPASSPYNEQFFGPGTRLTVL.

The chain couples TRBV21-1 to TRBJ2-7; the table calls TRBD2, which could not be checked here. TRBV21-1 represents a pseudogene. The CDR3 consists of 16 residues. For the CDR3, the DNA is TGTGCCAGCACCACTAATACGGGAGCTAGCTCCTACGAGCAGTACTTC. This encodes CASTTNTGASSYEQYF.

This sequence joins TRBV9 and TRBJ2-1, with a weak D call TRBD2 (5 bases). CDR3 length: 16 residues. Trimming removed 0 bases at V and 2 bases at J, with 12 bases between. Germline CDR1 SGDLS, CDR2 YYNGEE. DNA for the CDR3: TGTGCCAGCAGCGTAGGCCGTGACTATCCCTACAATGAGCAGTTCTTC. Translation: CASSVGRDYPYNEQFF.

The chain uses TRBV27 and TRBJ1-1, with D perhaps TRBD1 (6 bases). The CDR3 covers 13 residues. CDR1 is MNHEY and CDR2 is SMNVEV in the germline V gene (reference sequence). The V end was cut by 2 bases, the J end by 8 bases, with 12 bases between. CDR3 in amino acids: CASSLRLGAEAFF. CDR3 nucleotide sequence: TGTGCCAGCAGTTTAAGATTGGGGGCAGAAGCTTTCTTT.

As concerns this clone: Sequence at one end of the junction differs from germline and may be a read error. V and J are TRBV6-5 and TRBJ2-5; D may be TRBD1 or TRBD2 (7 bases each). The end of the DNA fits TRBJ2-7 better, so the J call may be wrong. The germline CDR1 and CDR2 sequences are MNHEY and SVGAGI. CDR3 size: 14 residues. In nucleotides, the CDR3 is TGTGCCACCAGTCAGGGGGGGGCGACCTACGAGCAGTACTTC. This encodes CATSQGGATYEQYF.

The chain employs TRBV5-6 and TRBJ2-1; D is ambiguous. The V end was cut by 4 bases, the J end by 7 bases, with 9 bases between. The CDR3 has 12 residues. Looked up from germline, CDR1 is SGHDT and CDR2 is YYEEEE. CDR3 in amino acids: CASSHSLNEQFF. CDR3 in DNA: TGTGCCAGCAGCCACTCGTTGAATGAGCAGTTCTTC.

The CDR3 nucleotides read TGTGCCAGCAGCGGTCCGGGAAGGAATACGCAGTATTTT. The encoded protein is CASSGPGRNTQYF. The V and J genes are TRBV9 and TRBJ2-3; possibly TRBD2 for D (5 bases). Per germline, CDR1 SGDLS and CDR2 YYNGEE. CDR3 length: 13 residues. V dropped 3 bases and J dropped 7 bases, with 12 bases sitting between them.

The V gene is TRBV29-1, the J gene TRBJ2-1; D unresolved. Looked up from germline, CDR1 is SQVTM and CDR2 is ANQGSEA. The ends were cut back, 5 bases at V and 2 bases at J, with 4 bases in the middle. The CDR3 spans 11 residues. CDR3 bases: TGCAGCGTTACCCCCTACAATGAGCAGTTCTTC. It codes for CSVTPYNEQFF.